This T cell receptor beta chain was identified during a study of cytomegalovirus exposure and HLA in healthy donors. Broader study findings: It was reportedly the case that the classifier diagnosed cytomegalovirus status with high specificity and sensitivity. A prior analysis recorded that most TCR beta V segments were productive about 87% or about 30% of the time. A list of 150 or so TCR beta chains associated with cytomegalovirus was given.

This CDR3 comprises 13 residues. Trimming pared 2 bases from V and 10 bases from J, leaving 9 bases between. Germline CDR1 SGHVS, CDR2 FNYEAQ. This clone was found a few times. The antigen is not known. The PCR employed 60 Vbeta primers together with 13 Jbeta primers. Original processing notes: It was a later analysis that counted 79 million or so unique TCR beta chains, of which 9.5 million to 14 million were shared. The protocol was immunoSEQ multiplex PCR, while the TCRdb copy is restricted to in-frame clones and leaves out a portion. V, J and clone size were drawn from that table, and D and trimming were deduced from the DNA. The table includes under 200,000 clones, about 86% detected once.

The chain recombines TRBV7-6 with TRBJ1-6; a weak D match, TRBD1 (5 bases). Sequencing was done on a sample of PBMCs. This TCR was sampled from a woman between 18 and 30 years old in good health and CMV-seronegative. The CDR3 DNA reads TGTGCCAGCAGCTTACTGGGGGGATCACCCCTCCACTTT. Translating gives CASSLLGGSPLHF. Variable domain in full (rest from reference TRBV7-6 and TRBJ1-6): GAGVSQSPRYKVTKRGQDVALRCDPISGHVSLYWYRQALGQGPEFLTYFNYEAQQDKSGLPNDRFSAERPEGSISTLTIQRTEQRDSAMYRCASSLLGGSPLHFGNGTRLTVT.